This section outlines one T cell receptor (beta chain) sequence together with its context. All sequencing subjects had displayed CD8+CD57+ cell expansion on flow cytometry. Every patient presented with severe acquired aplastic anemia. At blood sampling, none of the patients had yet received therapy. Germline V gene data show CDR1 as SGHRS and CDR2 as YFSETQ. CDR3 length: 16 amino acids. The junction had 7 bases not matched to a gene; V was cut back by 0 bases and J by 2 bases. TCR beta VDJ and CDR3 profiles were obtained from a genomic DNA template. Each CDR3 protein gets one entry after TCRdb re-called the reads with MiXCR. The sample has roughly 200,000 distinct CDR3 sequences; 63% are singletons. This sample stems from a study of CD8+CD57+ T cells in acquired aplastic anemia. Study summary: Isolated CD4+ and CD8+ cells, once sorted, yielded DNA averaging around 3.1 ug.

The chain links TRBV5-1 to TRBJ2-7; 8 bases are a match to TRBD1. What was sequenced was sorted CD4+, CD8+, or CD8+CD57+ T cells (not recorded which) from PBMCs. The receptor was derived from a human donor with aplastic anemia. For the CDR3, the DNA is TGCGCCAGCAGCTTGGCTATAGACAGGGGAACCTACGAGCAGTACTTC. Its translation is CASSLAIDRGTYEQYF.